This T cell receptor beta chain stems from a study of long-term antiretroviral therapy in people with HIV. Study as a whole: There is a gap of about a decade between the earliest samples and the later 2015 immediate-ART recommendation. Findings and limits, study-wide: Blood dating 2004 to 2017 may reflect older ART regimens.

CDR1 and CDR2 (germline): ENHRY, SYGVKD. J gave up 3 bases and V 6 bases, and 7 bases lay outside the gene matches. The CDR3 spans 15 residues. Version v3.0 of the immunoSEQ assay was performed at survey level. The assay was immunoSEQ multiplex PCR, and TCRdb's table has in-frame clones only and misses some. Among 20,000 or so clones, roughly four fifths were seen once, and the ten largest hold about 5.2%. About this clone: Antigen unknown.

The content of samples before DNA extraction was roughly 0.9-11 million cryopreserved PBMC. The material sequenced was unsorted PBMCs, taken 4.4 years after starting antiretroviral therapy. The clonotype originates from a young man with HIV. The V and J genes are TRBV10-3 and TRBJ2-1, with 8 nucleotides matching TRBD2. The CDR3 protein is CAIRVGLADYNEQFF. The CDR3 DNA sequence: TGTGCCATCAGGGTCGGACTAGCAGACTACAATGAGCAGTTCTTC.